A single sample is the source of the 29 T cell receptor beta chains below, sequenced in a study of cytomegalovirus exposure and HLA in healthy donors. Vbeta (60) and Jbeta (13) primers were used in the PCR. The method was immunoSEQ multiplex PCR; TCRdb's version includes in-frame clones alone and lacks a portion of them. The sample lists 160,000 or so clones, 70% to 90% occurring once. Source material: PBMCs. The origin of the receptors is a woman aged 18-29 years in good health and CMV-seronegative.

CDR3 nucleotides: TGTGCCAGCAGCTTAGTAACAGATACGCAGTATTTT. This encodes CASSLVTDTQYF. The V and J genes are TRBV11-2 and TRBJ2-3; D is unresolved. The CDR3 is 12 residues long. V was pared by 1 base and J by 3 bases, with 2 bases between. CDR1 is SGHAT and CDR2 is FQNNGV in the germline V gene.

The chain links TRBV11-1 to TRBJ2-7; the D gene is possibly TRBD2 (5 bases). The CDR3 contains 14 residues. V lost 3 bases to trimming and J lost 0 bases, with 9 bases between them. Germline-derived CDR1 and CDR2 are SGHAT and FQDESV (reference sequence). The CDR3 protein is CASSLERNSYEQYF. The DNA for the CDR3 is TGTGCCAGCAGCTTGGAGCGGAACTCCTACGAGCAGTACTTC.

The CDR3 nucleotides read TGTGCCAGTAGTGTTGACAGGGGATCACCCCTCCACTTT. Translation gives CASSVDRGSPLHF. The rearrangement links TRBV19 to TRBJ1-6; 8 nucleotides line up with TRBD1. The germline V gene encodes CDR1 LNHDA and CDR2 SQIVND (reference sequence). The CDR3 has 13 amino acids. The ends lost 5 bases at V and 10 bases at J; junction bases unmatched: 4.

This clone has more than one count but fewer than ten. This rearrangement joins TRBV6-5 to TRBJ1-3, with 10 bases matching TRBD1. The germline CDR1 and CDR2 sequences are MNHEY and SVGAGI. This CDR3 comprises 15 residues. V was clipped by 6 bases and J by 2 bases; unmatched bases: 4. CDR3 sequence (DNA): TGTGCCAGCAGCCGAGGGACAGGGGCTGGAAACACCATATATTTT. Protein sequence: CASSRGTGAGNTIYF.

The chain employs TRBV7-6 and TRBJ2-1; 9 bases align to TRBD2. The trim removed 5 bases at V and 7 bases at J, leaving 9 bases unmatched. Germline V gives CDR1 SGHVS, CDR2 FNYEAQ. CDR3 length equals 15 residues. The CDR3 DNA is TGTGCCAGCAGCCGAGCGGGGGGCCCTTTAAATGAGCAGTTCTTC. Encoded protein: CASSRAGGPLNEQFF.

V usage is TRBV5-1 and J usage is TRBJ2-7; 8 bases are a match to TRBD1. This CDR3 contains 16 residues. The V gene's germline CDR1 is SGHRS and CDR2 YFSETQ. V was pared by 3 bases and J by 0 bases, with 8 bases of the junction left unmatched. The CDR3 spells CASSSGDRPGSYEQYF. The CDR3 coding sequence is TGCGCCAGCAGCTCGGGGGACAGGCCGGGCTCCTACGAGCAGTACTTC.

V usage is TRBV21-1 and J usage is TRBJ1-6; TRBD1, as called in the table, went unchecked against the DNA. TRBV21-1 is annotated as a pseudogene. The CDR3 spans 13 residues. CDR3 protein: CAGRDRDDSPLHF. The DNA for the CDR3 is TGTGCCGGAAGGGACAGGGACGATTCACCCCTCCACTTT.

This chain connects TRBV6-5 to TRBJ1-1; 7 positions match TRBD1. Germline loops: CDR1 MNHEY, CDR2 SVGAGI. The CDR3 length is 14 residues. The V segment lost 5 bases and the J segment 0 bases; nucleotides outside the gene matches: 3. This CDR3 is CASSDRALNTEAFF. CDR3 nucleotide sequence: TGTGCCAGCAGTGACAGGGCCTTGAACACTGAAGCTTTCTTT.

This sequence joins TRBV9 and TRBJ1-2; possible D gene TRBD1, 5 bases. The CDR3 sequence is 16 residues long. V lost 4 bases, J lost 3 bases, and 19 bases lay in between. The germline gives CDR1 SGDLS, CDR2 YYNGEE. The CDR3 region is CASSPTSRVSHYGYTF. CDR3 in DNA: TGTGCCAGCAGCCCCACAAGCAGGGTGTCCCACTATGGCTACACCTTC.

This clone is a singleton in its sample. For the CDR3, the DNA is TGCAGCGTTGAGTCTAGCGGGAGATCGGTGCAGTACTTC. Amino acid sequence: CSVESSGRSVQYF. The chain recombines TRBV29-1 with TRBJ2-7; TRBD2 matches at 10 bases. The CDR3 spans 13 residues. J was trimmed by 9 bases and V by 3 bases; bases with no gene match: 8. Germline values: CDR1 SQVTM, CDR2 ANQGSEA.

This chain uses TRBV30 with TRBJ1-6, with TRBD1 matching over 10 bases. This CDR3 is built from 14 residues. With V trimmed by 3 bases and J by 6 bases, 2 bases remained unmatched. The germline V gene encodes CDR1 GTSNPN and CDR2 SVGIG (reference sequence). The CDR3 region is CAWRGDRGNSPLHF. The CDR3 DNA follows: TGTGCCTGGAGGGGGGACAGGGGTAATTCACCCCTCCACTTT.

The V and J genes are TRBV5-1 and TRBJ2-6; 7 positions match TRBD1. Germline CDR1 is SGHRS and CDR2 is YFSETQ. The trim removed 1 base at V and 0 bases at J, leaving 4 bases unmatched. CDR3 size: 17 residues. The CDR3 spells CASSLRTGPSGANVLTF. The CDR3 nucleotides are TGCGCCAGCAGCTTGAGGACAGGCCCCTCTGGGGCCAACGTCCTGACTTTC.

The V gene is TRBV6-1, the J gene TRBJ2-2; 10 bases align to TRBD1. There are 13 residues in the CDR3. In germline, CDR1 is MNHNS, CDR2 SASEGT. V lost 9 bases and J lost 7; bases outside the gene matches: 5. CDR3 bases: TGTGCCAGTAAGACAGGGGGCTTCGGGGAGCTGTTTTTT. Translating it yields CASKTGGFGELFF.

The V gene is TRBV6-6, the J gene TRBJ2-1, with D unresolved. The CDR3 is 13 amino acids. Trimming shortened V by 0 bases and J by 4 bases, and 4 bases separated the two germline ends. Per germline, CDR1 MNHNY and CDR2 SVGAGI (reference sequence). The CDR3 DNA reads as TGTGCCAGCAGTTACTCCAAATACAATGAGCAGTTCTTC. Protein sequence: CASSYSKYNEQFF.

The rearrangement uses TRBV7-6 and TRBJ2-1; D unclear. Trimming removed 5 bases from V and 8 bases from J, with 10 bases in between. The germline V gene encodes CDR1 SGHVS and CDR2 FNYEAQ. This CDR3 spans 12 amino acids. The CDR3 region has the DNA TGTGCCAGCAGCCCAGCGTTCGATGAGCAGTTCTTC. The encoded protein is CASSPAFDEQFF.

The CDR3 nucleotides read TGTGCCAGCAGCGAATGGGGGGACGATTACAATGAGCAGTTCTTC. Translating it yields CASSEWGDDYNEQFF. The chain has TRBV6-5 and TRBJ2-1; TRBD2 might be the D (6 bases). This CDR3 spans 15 amino acids. CDR1 and CDR2 (germline): MNHEY, SVGAGI. Trimming left V 6 bases short and J 4 bases short, with 16 bases between.

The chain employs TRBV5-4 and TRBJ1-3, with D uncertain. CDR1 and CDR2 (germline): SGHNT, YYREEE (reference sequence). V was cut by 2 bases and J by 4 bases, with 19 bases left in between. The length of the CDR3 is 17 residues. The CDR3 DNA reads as TGTGCCAGCAGCTTCGCTCTCGGTCCTTCCAGGGGAAACACCATATATTTT. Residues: CASSFALGPSRGNTIYF.

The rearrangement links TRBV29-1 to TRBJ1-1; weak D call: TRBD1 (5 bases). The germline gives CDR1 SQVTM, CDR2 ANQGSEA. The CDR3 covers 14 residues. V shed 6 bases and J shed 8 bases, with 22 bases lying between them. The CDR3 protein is CSVAARAGPGEAFF. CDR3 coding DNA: TGCAGCGTCGCCGCCCGCGCGGGGCCGGGGGAAGCTTTCTTT.

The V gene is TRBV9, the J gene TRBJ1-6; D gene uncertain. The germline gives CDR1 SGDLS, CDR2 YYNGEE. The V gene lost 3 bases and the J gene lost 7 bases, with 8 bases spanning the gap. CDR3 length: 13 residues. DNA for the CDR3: TGTGCCAGCAGCGGTGGGCCGAATTCACCCCTCCACTTT. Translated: CASSGGPNSPLHF.

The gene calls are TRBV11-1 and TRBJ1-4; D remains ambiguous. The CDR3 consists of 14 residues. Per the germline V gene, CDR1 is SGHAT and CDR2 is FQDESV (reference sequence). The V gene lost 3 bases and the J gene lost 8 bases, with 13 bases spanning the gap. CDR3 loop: CASSFGPTEEKLFF. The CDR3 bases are TGTGCCAGCAGCTTCGGCCCGACGGAGGAAAAACTGTTTTTT.

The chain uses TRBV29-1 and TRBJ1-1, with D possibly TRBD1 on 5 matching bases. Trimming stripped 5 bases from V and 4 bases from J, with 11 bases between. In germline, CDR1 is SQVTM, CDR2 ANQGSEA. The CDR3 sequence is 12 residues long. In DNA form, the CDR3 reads TGCAGCGTTTCGTCCGGGGGCACTGAAGCTTTCTTT. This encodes CSVSSGGTEAFF.

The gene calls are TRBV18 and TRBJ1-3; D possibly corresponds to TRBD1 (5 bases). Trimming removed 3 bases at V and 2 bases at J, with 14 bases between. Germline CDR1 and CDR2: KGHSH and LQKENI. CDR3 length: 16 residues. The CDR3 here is CASSPWGPGAGNTIYF. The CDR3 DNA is TGTGCCAGCTCACCGTGGGGCCCTGGGGCTGGAAACACCATATATTTT.

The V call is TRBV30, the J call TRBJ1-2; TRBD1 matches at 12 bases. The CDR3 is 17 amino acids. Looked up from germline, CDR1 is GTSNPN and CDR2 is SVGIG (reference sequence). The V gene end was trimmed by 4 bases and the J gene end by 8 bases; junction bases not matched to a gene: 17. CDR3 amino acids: CAWILKSGTGGAGGYTF. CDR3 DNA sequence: TGTGCCTGGATCCTCAAATCCGGGACAGGGGGCGCCGGGGGCTACACCTTC.

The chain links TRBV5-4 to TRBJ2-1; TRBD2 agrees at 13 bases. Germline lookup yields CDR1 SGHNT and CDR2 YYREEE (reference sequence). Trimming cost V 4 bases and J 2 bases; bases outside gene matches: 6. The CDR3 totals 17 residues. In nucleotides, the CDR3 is TGTGCCAGCAGCCCACGGACTAGCGGGGGCCCCTACAATGAGCAGTTCTTC. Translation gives CASSPRTSGGPYNEQFF.

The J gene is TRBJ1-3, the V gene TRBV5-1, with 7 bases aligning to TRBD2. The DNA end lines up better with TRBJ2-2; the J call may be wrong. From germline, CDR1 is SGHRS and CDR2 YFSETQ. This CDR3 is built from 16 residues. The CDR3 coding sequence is TGCGCCAGCAGCTTGGCCGGGACTACCCACACCGGGGAGCTGTTTTTT. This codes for CASSLAGTTHTGELFF.

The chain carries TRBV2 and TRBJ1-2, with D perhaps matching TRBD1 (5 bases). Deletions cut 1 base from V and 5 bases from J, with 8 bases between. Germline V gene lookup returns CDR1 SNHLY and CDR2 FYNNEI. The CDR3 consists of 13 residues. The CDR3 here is CASSEGGDYGYTF. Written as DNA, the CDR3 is TGTGCCAGCAGTGAAGGGGGCGATTATGGCTACACCTTC. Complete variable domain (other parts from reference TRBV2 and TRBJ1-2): EPEVTQTPSHQVTQMGQEVILRCVPISNHLYFYWYRQILGQKVEFLVSFYNNEISEKSEIFDDQFSVERPDGSNFTLKIRSTKLEDSAMYFCASSEGGDYGYTFGSGTRLTVV.

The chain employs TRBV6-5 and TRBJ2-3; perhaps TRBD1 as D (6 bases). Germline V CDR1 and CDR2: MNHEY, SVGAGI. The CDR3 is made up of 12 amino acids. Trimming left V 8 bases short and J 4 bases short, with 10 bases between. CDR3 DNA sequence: TGTGCCAGCGGAAGGACAGCAGATACGCAGTATTTT. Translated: CASGRTADTQYF.

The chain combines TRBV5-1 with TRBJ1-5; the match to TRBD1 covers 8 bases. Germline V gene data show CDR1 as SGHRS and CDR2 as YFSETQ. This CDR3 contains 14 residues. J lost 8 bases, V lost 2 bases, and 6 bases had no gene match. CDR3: CASSLGQGDEPQHF. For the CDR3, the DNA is TGCGCCAGCAGCTTAGGACAGGGTGACGAGCCCCAGCATTTT.

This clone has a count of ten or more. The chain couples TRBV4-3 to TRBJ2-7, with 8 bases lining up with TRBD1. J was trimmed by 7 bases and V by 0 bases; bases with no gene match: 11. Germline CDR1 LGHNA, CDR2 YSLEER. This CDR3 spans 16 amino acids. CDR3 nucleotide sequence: TGCGCCAGCAGCCAAGACATAGGACAGGGTCATGAGGAGCAGTACTTC. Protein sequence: CASSQDIGQGHEEQYF.